The 12 T cell receptor beta chains reported below all come from one sample, sequenced in a study of blood T cells in healthy people across ages. Together with a sample-barcoded 5' primer, a J-beta primer mix was included in a second PCR lasting about 7 to 11 cycles. TCRdb fed the 5' RACE reads into MiXCR, producing one record per CDR3 protein. The sample yields 850,000 to 1,100,000 distinct CDR3 sequences, more than 30% seen once. Sequenced sample: blood. The receptors come from a man in his late teens or twenties in good health.

The rearrangement links TRBV14 to TRBJ1-2; maybe TRBD1 (5 bases). Germline loops: CDR1 SGHDN, CDR2 FVKESK. The length of the CDR3 is 14 residues. The V end lost 5 bases, the J end lost 5 bases, and 15 bases lay between the germline ends. The CDR3 coding sequence is TGTGCCAGCAGCGCCGCCCGGGGCGCTTATGGCTACACCTTC. Protein: CASSAARGAYGYTF. Full variable domain (remainder filled in from reference TRBV14 and TRBJ1-2): EAGVTQFPSHSVIEKGQTVTLRCDPISGHDNLYWYRRVMGKEIKFLLHFVKESKQDESGMPNNRFLAERTGGTYSTLKVQPAELEDSGVYFCASSAARGAYGYTFGSGTRLTVV.

The V and J genes are TRBV29-1 and TRBJ2-3, with D uncertain. Germline loops: CDR1 SQVTM, CDR2 ANQGSEA. The ends were cut back, 3 bases at V and 5 bases at J, with 9 bases in the middle. The CDR3 length is 12 residues. CDR3 region: CSVDYVRDTQYF. The CDR3, as DNA: TGCAGCGTTGATTATGTGCGAGATACGCAGTATTTT.

The V call is TRBV7-2, the J call TRBJ2-3; 7 bases line up with TRBD2. The CDR3 loop spans 14 amino acids. With 5 bases clipped from V and 3 bases from J, the junction kept 5 bases outside the gene matches. Germline V gene lookup returns CDR1 SGHTA and CDR2 FQGNSA. CDR3 nucleotide sequence: TGTGCCAGCAGCCGGACTAGATTAACAGATACGCAGTATTTT. Translated, it gives CASSRTRLTDTQYF.

The V gene is TRBV12-3 or TRBV12-4, the J gene TRBJ2-2; perhaps TRBD1 as D (5 bases). The CDR3 loop spans 15 amino acids. V shed 3 bases and J shed 4 bases, with 12 bases lying between them. The CDR3: CASSFGRVFTGELFF. The CDR3 coding sequence is TGTGCCAGCAGTTTCGGCAGGGTCTTCACCGGGGAGCTGTTTTTT.

The V and J genes are TRBV4-3 and TRBJ2-3, with D unclear. Deletions cut 2 bases from V and 2 bases from J, with 11 bases between. There are 15 residues in the CDR3. The V gene's germline CDR1 is LGHNA and CDR2 YSLEER. The CDR3 region has the DNA TGCGCCAGCAGCCAACAGACTCGGGCCACAGATACGCAGTATTTT. Translating gives CASSQQTRATDTQYF.

Notes on this clonotype: The germline gene is not matched at one end of the junction; a read error may be the cause. V usage is TRBV12-3 or TRBV12-4 and J usage is TRBJ2-1; 11 bases line up with TRBD2. There are 16 residues in the CDR3. The CDR3 DNA reads as TGTGCCAGCAGTGCTAGCGGGGGGTCGACCTACAATGAACAGTTCTTC. It specifies CASSASGGSTYNEQFF.

This clonotype was detected a few times. The rearrangement joins TRBV12-3 or TRBV12-4 to TRBJ2-1; weak D call: TRBD2 (5 bases). Trimming pared 8 bases from V and 0 bases from J, leaving 11 bases between. The CDR3 loop spans 14 amino acids. This CDR3 reads CASGRGTSYNEQFF. In DNA form, the CDR3 reads TGTGCCAGCGGCCGGGGTACCTCCTACAATGAGCAGTTCTTC.

There are many counts of this clonotype. The CDR3 is CASSQDWERAYEQYF. The CDR3 DNA reads as TGCGCCAGCAGCCAAGATTGGGAACGGGCTTACGAGCAGTACTTC. The V call is TRBV4-3, the J call TRBJ2-7; D gene uncertain. Germline CDR1 is LGHNA and CDR2 is YSLEER. Trimming removed 0 bases at V and 4 bases at J, with 13 bases between. The CDR3 is 15 residues long.

The chain is built from TRBV25-1 and TRBJ1-2; D may be TRBD1 (6 bases). The CDR3 is made up of 17 amino acids. V lost 4 bases and J lost 0, with 18 bases in between. Germline V gene data show CDR1 as MGHDK and CDR2 as SYGVNS. Here the CDR3 DNA reads TGTGCCAGCAGTGGGCCCCACAGGGTGGGGACTAACTATGGCTACACCTTC. The encoded protein is CASSGPHRVGTNYGYTF.

The genes are TRBV6-6 and TRBJ1-1; 7 positions agree with TRBD1. CDR1 MNHNY and CDR2 SVGAGI come from the germline V gene (reference sequence). After removal of 7 bases from V and 4 bases from J, the junction contained 9 bases not matched to a gene. The CDR3 spans 14 residues. CDR3 nucleotides: TGTGCCAGCAACAGAGACAGGGCGAGCACTGAAGCTTTCTTT. It translates to CASNRDRASTEAFF.

This clonotype has more than one count but fewer than ten. The chain couples TRBV4-3 to TRBJ1-2; TRBD1 might be the D (6 bases). The CDR3 extends over 16 amino acids. Germline-derived CDR1 and CDR2 are LGHNA and YSLEER. The ends were cut back, 5 bases at V and 3 bases at J, with 19 bases in the middle. The CDR3 loop is CASSTQGLNGDYGYTF. The CDR3 DNA reads TGCGCCAGCAGCACACAGGGACTCAACGGGGACTATGGCTACACCTTC.

The chain is built from TRBV18 and TRBJ1-1; D is undetermined. Germline V lookup: CDR1 KGHSH, CDR2 LQKENI. The V end lost 1 base, the J end lost 6 bases, and 9 bases lay between the germline ends. This CDR3 is built from 13 residues. As DNA, the CDR3 is TGTGCCAGCTCACCACAGACCGTCGCTGAAGCTTTCTTT. Translating it yields CASSPQTVAEAFF.